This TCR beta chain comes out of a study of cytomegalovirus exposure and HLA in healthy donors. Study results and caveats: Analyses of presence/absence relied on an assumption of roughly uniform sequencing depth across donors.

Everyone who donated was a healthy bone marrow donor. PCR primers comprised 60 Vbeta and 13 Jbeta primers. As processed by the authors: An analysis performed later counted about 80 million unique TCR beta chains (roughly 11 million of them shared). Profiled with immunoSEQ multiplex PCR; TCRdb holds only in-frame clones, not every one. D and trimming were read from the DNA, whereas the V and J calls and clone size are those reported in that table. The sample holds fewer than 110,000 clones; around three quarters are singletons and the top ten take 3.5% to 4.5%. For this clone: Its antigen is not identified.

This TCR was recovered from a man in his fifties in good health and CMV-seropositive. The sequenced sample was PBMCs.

CDR3 DNA: TGTGCCATCAGTGAGGGGACAGGGGGGACCAGCGAGCAGTACTTC. Translated, it gives CAISEGTGGTSEQYF. V is TRBV10-3 and J is TRBJ2-7; 11 nucleotides match TRBD1. The trim removed 2 bases at V and 6 bases at J, leaving 6 bases unmatched. From germline, CDR1 is ENHRY and CDR2 SYGVKD. The CDR3 covers 15 residues.